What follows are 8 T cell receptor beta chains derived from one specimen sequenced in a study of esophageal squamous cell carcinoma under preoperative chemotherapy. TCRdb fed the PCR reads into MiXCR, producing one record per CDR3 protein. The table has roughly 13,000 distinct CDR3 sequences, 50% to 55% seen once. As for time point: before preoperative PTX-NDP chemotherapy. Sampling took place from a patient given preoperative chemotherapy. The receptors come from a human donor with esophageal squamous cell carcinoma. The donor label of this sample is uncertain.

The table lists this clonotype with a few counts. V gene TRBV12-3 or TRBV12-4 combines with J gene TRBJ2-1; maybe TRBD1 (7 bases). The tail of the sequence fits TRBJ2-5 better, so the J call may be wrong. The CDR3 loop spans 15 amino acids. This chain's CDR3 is CASSFRQGEGGTQYF. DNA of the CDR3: TGTGCCAGCAGTTTTAGACAGGGAGAGGGGGGGACCCAGTACTTC.

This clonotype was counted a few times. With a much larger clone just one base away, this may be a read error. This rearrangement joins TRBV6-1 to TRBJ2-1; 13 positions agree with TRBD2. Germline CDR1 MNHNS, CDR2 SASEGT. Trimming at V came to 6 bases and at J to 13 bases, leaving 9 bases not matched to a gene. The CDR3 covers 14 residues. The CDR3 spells CASRTLAGGETQFF. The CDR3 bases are TGTGCCAGCAGGACACTAGCGGGAGGGGAGACCCAGTTCTTC.

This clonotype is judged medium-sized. The CDR3: CASSANPGGSYEQFF. Here the CDR3 DNA reads TGTGCCAGCAGTGCCAACCCCGGCGGGAGCTACGAGCAGTTCTTC. The chain couples TRBV6-1 to TRBJ2-1, with 7 bases aligning to TRBD2. With 4 bases clipped from V and 10 bases from J, the junction kept 13 bases outside the gene matches. Germline loops: CDR1 MNHNS, CDR2 SASEGT. The CDR3 runs to 15 residues.

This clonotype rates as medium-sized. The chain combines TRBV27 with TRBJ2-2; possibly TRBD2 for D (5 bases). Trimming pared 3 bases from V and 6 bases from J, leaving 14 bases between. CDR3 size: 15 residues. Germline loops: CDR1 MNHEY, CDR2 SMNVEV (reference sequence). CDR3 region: CASSLSEGSAGELFF. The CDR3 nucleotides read TGTGCCAGCAGTTTGTCCGAGGGCAGTGCCGGGGAGCTGTTTTTT.

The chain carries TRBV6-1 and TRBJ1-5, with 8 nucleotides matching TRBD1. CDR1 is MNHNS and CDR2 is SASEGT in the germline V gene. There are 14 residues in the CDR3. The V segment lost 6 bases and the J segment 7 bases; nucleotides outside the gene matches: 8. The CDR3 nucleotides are TGTGCCAGCAGCTCCGGACAGGGTACGCAGCCCCAGCATTTT. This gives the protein CASSSGQGTQPQHF.

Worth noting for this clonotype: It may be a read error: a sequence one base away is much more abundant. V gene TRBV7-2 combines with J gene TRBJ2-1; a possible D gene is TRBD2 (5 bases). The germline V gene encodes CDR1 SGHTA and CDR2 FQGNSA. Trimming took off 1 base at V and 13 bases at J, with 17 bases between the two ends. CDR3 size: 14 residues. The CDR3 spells CASSLGVSEGTQFF. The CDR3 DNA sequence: TGTGCCAGCAGCTTAGGGGTTAGCGAGGGCACCCAGTTCTTC.

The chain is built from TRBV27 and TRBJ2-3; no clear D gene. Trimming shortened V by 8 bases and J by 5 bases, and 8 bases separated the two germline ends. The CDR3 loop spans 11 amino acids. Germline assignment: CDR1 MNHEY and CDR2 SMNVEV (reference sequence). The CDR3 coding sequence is TGTGCCAGCCTCGAGCAAGATACGCAGTATTTT. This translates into CASLEQDTQYF.

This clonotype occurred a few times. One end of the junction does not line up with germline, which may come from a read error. CDR3 in amino acids: CASNLAGAYNEQFF. DNA for the CDR3: TGTGCCAGCAACTTAGCGGGAGCTTACAATGAGCAGTTCTTC. The chain links TRBV7-2 to TRBJ2-1, with 9 nucleotides matching TRBD2. Germline CDR1 reads SGHTA; CDR2 reads FQGNSA. CDR3 length equals 14 residues. Looking up the rest from reference TRBV7-2 and TRBJ2-1 gives the full variable domain: GAGVSQSPSNKVTEKGKDVELRCDPISGHTALYWYRQSLGQGLEFLIYFQGNSAPDKSGLPSDRFSAERTGGSVSTLTIQRTQQEDSAVYLCASNLAGAYNEQFFGPGTRLTVL.